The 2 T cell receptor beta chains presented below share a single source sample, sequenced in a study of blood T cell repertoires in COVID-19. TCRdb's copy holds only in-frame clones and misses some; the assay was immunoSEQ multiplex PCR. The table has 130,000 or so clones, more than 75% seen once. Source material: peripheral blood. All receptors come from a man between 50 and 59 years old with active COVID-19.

DNA of the CDR3: TGTGCCAGCAGCGATAGCGGGGGGAACTGGGAGACCCAGTACTTC. It codes for CASSDSGGNWETQYF. The V and J genes are TRBV7-6 and TRBJ2-5; 10 bases align to TRBD2. Germline V gene data show CDR1 as SGHVS and CDR2 as FNYEAQ. Trimming took 5 bases from V and 5 from J; bases not matched to a gene: 8. The CDR3 spans 15 residues.

The CDR3 here is CASNLGGELFF. Here the CDR3 DNA reads TGTGCCAGCAACCTCGGCGGGGAGCTGTTTTTT. The V and J genes are TRBV12-3 or TRBV12-4 and TRBJ2-2; no definite D call. The CDR3 consists of 11 residues. V was shortened by 7 bases and J by 7 bases, with 7 bases between the two germline ends.